This passage covers 16 T cell receptor beta chains from one sample sequenced in a study of blood T cell repertoires in COVID-19. Clones were read by immunoSEQ multiplex PCR, and TCRdb kept only the in-frame ones, dropping some. The table records 70,000 to 95,000 clones, roughly 89% of them present only once. Material for sequencing was peripheral blood. Receptors were obtained from a woman older than 75 with active COVID-19.

The CDR3 bases are TGCGCCAGCAGCTTGGGGGCAGGGGGCAATCAGCCCCAGCATTTT. It yields the protein CASSLGAGGNQPQHF. The genes are TRBV5-1 and TRBJ1-5; possibly TRBD1 for D (6 bases). Germline V gene data show CDR1 as SGHRS and CDR2 as YFSETQ. This CDR3 has 15 amino acids. V dropped 0 bases and J dropped 2 bases, with 9 bases sitting between them. The full variable domain, its missing parts supplied by reference TRBV5-1 and TRBJ1-5, is KAGVTQTPRYLIKTRGQQVTLSCSPISGHRSVSWYQQTPGQGLQFLFEYFSETQRNKGNFPGRFSGRQFSNSRSEMNVSTLELGDSALYLCASSLGAGGNQPQHFGDGTRLSIL.

The gene calls are TRBV19 and TRBJ2-6; 12 bases agree with TRBD1. The CDR3 is made up of 17 amino acids. V shed 6 bases, J shed 3 bases, and the junction held 6 bases outside the gene matches. Germline loops: CDR1 LNHDA, CDR2 SQIVND (reference sequence). Here the CDR3 reads CASSPGQGAIGANVLTF. The CDR3, as DNA: TGTGCCAGTAGCCCGGGACAGGGGGCTATTGGGGCCAACGTCCTGACTTTC.

V is TRBV11-2 and J is TRBJ2-6, with a possible D match to TRBD1 (5 bases). The V gene's germline CDR1 is SGHAT and CDR2 FQNNGV. The CDR3 length is 15 residues. Trimming stripped 6 bases from V and 2 bases from J, with 11 bases between. The CDR3 nucleotides read TGTGCCAGCAGAGGTATAGGGGCTGGGGCCAACGTCCTGACTTTC. Its translation is CASRGIGAGANVLTF.

The J gene is TRBJ2-5, the V gene TRBV6-1; 8 positions agree with TRBD2. CDR3 length equals 16 residues. The V and J ends lost 0 bases and 10 bases, in that order; junction bases with no gene match: 13. CDR1 and CDR2 from the germline V gene are MNHNS and SASEGT. The CDR3 DNA follows: TGTGCCAGCAGTGAAGCAGGGACTAGTGGAGCGGGGGACCAGTACTTC. This gives the protein CASSEAGTSGAGDQYF.

The chain combines TRBV7-9 with TRBJ2-1; D unresolved. Trimming removed 5 bases at V and 8 bases at J, with 7 bases between. The germline V gene has CDR1 SEHNR and CDR2 FQNEAQ (reference sequence). The CDR3 is 11 residues long. The CDR3 reads CASSPSYEQFF. CDR3 nucleotide sequence: TGTGCCAGCAGCCCCTCCTATGAGCAGTTCTTC.

Note on this clone: The junction departs from the called germline gene at one end, perhaps through a read error. Here the CDR3 DNA reads TGTGCCAGCAGTGAGTTGTTAGCGGGGAAGAGCTTC. Translated, it gives CASSELLAGKSF. The J gene is TRBJ2-7, the V gene TRBV2; 8 bases map to TRBD2. Germline CDR1 SNHLY, CDR2 FYNNEI. The CDR3 is made up of 12 amino acids.

The chain is built from TRBV10-3 and TRBJ2-5, with 8 nucleotides matching TRBD2. V lost 2 bases, J lost 5 bases, and 4 bases stayed unmatched. The CDR3 has 14 amino acids. From germline, CDR1 is ENHRY and CDR2 SYGVKD. The DNA of the CDR3 is TGTGCCATCAGTGAGATAGCGGGGAGGGAGACCCAGTACTTC. Translating gives CAISEIAGRETQYF.

V is TRBV18 and J is TRBJ2-1; 8 bases fit TRBD2. There are 14 residues in the CDR3. Germline V gives CDR1 KGHSH, CDR2 LQKENI. After removal of 6 bases from V and 4 bases from J, the junction contained 5 bases not matched to a gene. CDR3 amino acids: CASSPREGYNEQFF. CDR3 bases: TGTGCCAGCTCCCCCCGGGAGGGATACAATGAGCAGTTCTTC.

This clone was seen once. CDR3 coding DNA: TGTGCCAGCAGTTACCCCGACAGCTACAATGAGCAGTTCTTC. It translates to CASSYPDSYNEQFF. This sequence joins TRBV6-2 or TRBV6-3 and TRBJ2-1; a possible D gene is TRBD1 (5 bases). This CDR3 is built from 14 residues. Germline values: CDR1 MNHEY, CDR2 SVGEGT. Trimming shortened V by 2 bases and J by 3 bases, and 8 bases separated the two germline ends.

This chain links TRBV5-5 with TRBJ1-1; weak D call: TRBD1 (6 bases). The CDR3 has 15 residues. Looked up from germline, CDR1 is SGHKS and CDR2 is YYEKEE (reference sequence). The V gene lost 1 base and the J gene lost 4 bases, with 14 bases spanning the gap. CDR3 sequence reads: CASSLLWGQGTEAFF. In DNA, the CDR3 is TGTGCCAGCAGCTTGTTGTGGGGGCAGGGCACTGAAGCTTTCTTT.

The chain is built from TRBV19 and TRBJ1-3; D gene ambiguous. CDR1 LNHDA and CDR2 SQIVND come from the germline V gene (reference sequence). Trimming removed 1 base at V and 0 bases at J, with 13 bases between. CDR3 length: 17 residues. This chain's CDR3 is CASSIVPRSASGNTIYF. The DNA for the CDR3 is TGTGCCAGTAGTATAGTCCCCCGGAGCGCCTCTGGAAACACCATATATTTT.

This chain connects TRBV11-1 to TRBJ2-5; TRBD1 matches 10 bases. The germline V gene encodes CDR1 SGHAT and CDR2 FQDESV (reference sequence). V shed 3 bases and J 7 bases; nucleotides not matched to a gene: 8. The CDR3 has 15 amino acids. CDR3 in amino acids: CASSLDRGGVGTQYF. The CDR3 DNA is TGTGCCAGCAGCTTGGACAGGGGGGGAGTTGGGACCCAGTACTTC.

The chain has TRBV19 and TRBJ1-1; 9 positions agree with TRBD1. The CDR3 totals 13 residues. V was pared by 10 bases and J by 5 bases, with 8 bases of the junction left unmatched. Germline CDR1 LNHDA, CDR2 SQIVND (reference sequence). Here the CDR3 DNA reads TGTGCCACCACCGGACAGGGGTATACTGAAGCTTTCTTT. Translating it yields CATTGQGYTEAFF.

The chain employs TRBV10-3 and TRBJ2-3, with a possible D match to TRBD2 (5 bases). The CDR3 spans 14 residues. CDR1 and CDR2 from the germline V gene are ENHRY and SYGVKD. Trimming pared 7 bases from V and 1 base from J, leaving 12 bases between. The CDR3 protein is CAIKGDVGTDTQYF. The CDR3 DNA reads as TGTGCCATCAAGGGAGACGTGGGCACAGATACGCAGTATTTT.

This clone appeared once. The V and J genes are TRBV28 and TRBJ1-1, with D perhaps TRBD1 (6 bases). CDR1 is MDHEN and CDR2 is SYDVKM in the germline V gene. The length of the CDR3 is 13 residues. The germline V and J ends were trimmed by 8 bases and 7 bases, with 17 bases remaining between them. Written as DNA, the CDR3 is TGTGCCAGCCCAAAGTCCGGACAGAGTGAAGCTTTCTTT. Residues: CASPKSGQSEAFF. The variable domain in full, completed from reference TRBV28 and TRBJ1-1, reads DVKVTQSSRYLVKRTGEKVFLECVQDMDHENMFWYRQDPGLGLRLIYFSYDVKMKEKGDIPEGYSVSREKKERFSLILESASTNQTSMYLCASPKSGQSEAFFGQGTRLTVV.

The chain combines TRBV10-3 with TRBJ2-7; 7 positions match TRBD2. Trimming removed 2 bases from V and 5 bases from J; junction bases left unmatched: 9. Germline V gene sequence: CDR1 ENHRY, CDR2 SYGVKD. CDR3 length: 15 amino acids. This CDR3 reads CAISEIEAGTNEQYF. Written as DNA, the CDR3 is TGTGCCATCAGTGAGATTGAAGCGGGAACCAACGAGCAGTACTTC.